The 19 T cell receptor beta chains presented below share a single source sample, sequenced in a study of T cell responses to AZD1222 COVID-19 vaccine. Here immunoSEQ multiplex PCR was the method, and the copy in TCRdb shows in-frame clones only, minus some. The sample shows more than 70,000 clones, 88% of them seen only once. Sequenced material: peripheral blood, taken on day 0 of AZD1222 vaccination. These receptor sequences come from an adult in good health.

This clone was detected a few times. The V gene is TRBV25-1, the J gene TRBJ2-2; TRBD1 matches 7 bases. The J segment lost 5 bases and the V segment lost 5 bases, leaving 5 bases of the junction unmatched. The germline V gene has CDR1 MGHDK and CDR2 SYGVNS. This CDR3 spans 14 amino acids. DNA for the CDR3: TGTGCCAGCAGTAGGACAGGACCGACCGGGGAGCTGTTTTTT. Translated: CASSRTGPTGELFF.

The V gene is TRBV27, the J gene TRBJ1-1; D remains unclear. V was shortened by 4 bases and J by 0 bases, with 6 bases between the two germline ends. This CDR3 is built from 13 residues. Germline V gene lookup returns CDR1 MNHEY and CDR2 SMNVEV (reference sequence). The CDR3 region has the DNA TGTGCCAGCAGTTCCTATCTGAACACTGAAGCTTTCTTT. It codes for CASSSYLNTEAFF.

V and J are TRBV4-2 and TRBJ2-7; D perhaps matches TRBD1 (6 bases). Germline CDR1 reads LGHNA; CDR2 reads YNFKEQ. The length of the CDR3 is 16 residues. V lost 0 bases, J lost 3 bases, and 15 bases lay in between. CDR3 in amino acids: CASSQDYRDTFYEQYF. In DNA, the CDR3 is TGTGCCAGCAGCCAAGATTATAGGGACACCTTCTACGAGCAGTACTTC.

The chain employs TRBV27 and TRBJ1-5; D is ambiguous. Germline values: CDR1 MNHEY, CDR2 SMNVEV (reference sequence). Trimming removed 2 bases from V and 3 bases from J, with 8 bases in between. The CDR3 runs 14 residues. The CDR3 sequence: CASSLHKDNQPQHF. The CDR3 nucleotides read TGTGCCAGCAGTTTACACAAAGACAATCAGCCCCAGCATTTT.

J is TRBJ1-1 and V is TRBV5-1; 9 positions match TRBD1. Trimming removed 4 bases from V and 4 bases from J; junction bases left unmatched: 14. This CDR3 comprises 17 residues. From germline, CDR1 is SGHRS and CDR2 YFSETQ. The CDR3 protein is CASSGRTGAHGGTEAFF. In DNA form, the CDR3 reads TGCGCCAGCAGCGGAAGGACAGGGGCTCATGGTGGCACTGAAGCTTTCTTT.

The chain is built from TRBV27 and TRBJ1-1; 8 nucleotides agree with TRBD1. The germline V gene encodes CDR1 MNHEY and CDR2 SMNVEV (reference sequence). The V segment lost 1 base and the J segment 4 bases; nucleotides outside the gene matches: 2. CDR3 length equals 14 residues. This CDR3 is CASSLFQGATEAFF. The DNA of the CDR3 is TGTGCCAGCAGTTTATTTCAGGGGGCCACTGAAGCTTTCTTT.

This chain links TRBV19 with TRBJ2-7; D is undetermined. There are 12 residues in the CDR3. Trimming left V 5 bases short and J 6 bases short, with 11 bases between. Germline CDR1 is LNHDA and CDR2 is SQIVND (reference sequence). The CDR3: CASSLGLGEQYF. The CDR3 DNA sequence: TGTGCCAGTAGTTTAGGTTTGGGCGAGCAGTACTTC. The entire variable domain, with the rest obtained from reference TRBV19 and TRBJ2-7, is as follows: DGGITQSPKYLFRKEGQNVTLSCEQNLNHDAMYWYRQDPGQGLRLIYYSQIVNDFQKGDIAEGYSVSREKKESFPLTVTSAQKNPTAFYLCASSLGLGEQYFGPGTRLTVT.

The chain is built from TRBV3-1 (or the pseudogene TRBV3-2) and TRBJ1-6; 7 bases are a match to TRBD1. Germline values: CDR1 LGHDT, CDR2 YNNKEL (reference sequence). V lost 6 bases to trimming and J lost 7 bases; unmatched junction nucleotides: 6. The CDR3 extends over 14 amino acids. The CDR3 nucleotides read TGTGCCAGCAGACCCGGGACAGAGAATTCACCCCTCCACTTT. Translating it yields CASRPGTENSPLHF.

The genes are TRBV10-3 and TRBJ1-1; 9 bases map to TRBD1. J lost 4 bases, V lost 6 bases, and 6 bases had no gene match. Germline-derived CDR1 and CDR2 are ENHRY and SYGVKD. The CDR3 loop spans 14 amino acids. This chain's CDR3 is CAIRIQGAGTEAFF. CDR3 nucleotides: TGTGCCATCAGGATACAGGGGGCCGGCACTGAAGCTTTCTTT.

The chain is built from TRBV6-1 and TRBJ1-4; no definite D call. This CDR3 has 12 amino acids. From germline, CDR1 is MNHNS and CDR2 SASEGT. The ends were cut back, 2 bases at V and 6 bases at J, with 4 bases in the middle. The DNA for the CDR3 is TGTGCCAGCAGTGAACGGGATGAAAAACTGTTTTTT. This sequence encodes CASSERDEKLFF.

The chain has TRBV15 and TRBJ2-5, with 8 bases matching TRBD2. Germline CDR1 LNHNV, CDR2 YYDKDF (reference sequence). The trim removed 0 bases at V and 2 bases at J, leaving 8 bases unmatched. The CDR3 loop spans 17 amino acids. The CDR3 nucleotides are TGTGCCACCAGCAGAGATGGGCCGGGACTAGGGCAAGAGACCCAGTACTTC. It codes for CATSRDGPGLGQETQYF.

The chain uses TRBV7-9 and TRBJ2-5; D is unclear. The CDR3 loop spans 12 amino acids. The germline V gene has CDR1 SEHNR and CDR2 FQNEAQ (reference sequence). Between the trimmed V and J ends, which lost 4 bases and 4 bases, there was a span of 7 bases. This CDR3 reads CASSSGLETQYF. Written as DNA, the CDR3 is TGTGCCAGCAGCTCGGGCTTAGAGACCCAGTACTTC.

This chain joins TRBV29-1 and TRBJ2-2; 11 nucleotides match TRBD2. Unmatched junction bases numbered 3, after V lost 6 bases and J lost 0 bases. CDR1 and CDR2 (germline): SQVTM, ANQGSEA. This CDR3 is 15 amino acids long. CDR3 protein: CSVQLAGANTGELFF. The CDR3 bases are TGCAGCGTCCAACTAGCGGGAGCGAACACCGGGGAGCTGTTTTTT.

The chain couples TRBV19 to TRBJ1-5; no definite D call. The CDR3 length is 13 residues. Germline V gene data show CDR1 as LNHDA and CDR2 as SQIVND (reference sequence). V was clipped by 7 bases and J by 2 bases, with 9 bases between them. The CDR3 bases are TGTGCCAGTAATTGGGCTGGCAATCAGCCCCAGCATTTT. It specifies CASNWAGNQPQHF. The full variable domain, with the rest looked up from reference TRBV19 and TRBJ1-5, is DGGITQSPKYLFRKEGQNVTLSCEQNLNHDAMYWYRQDPGQGLRLIYYSQIVNDFQKGDIAEGYSVSREKKESFPLTVTSAQKNPTAFYLCASNWAGNQPQHFGDGTRLSIL.

This clone was seen a single time. The chain combines TRBV4-1 with TRBJ2-7; D perhaps matches TRBD1 (5 bases). The V gene lost 0 bases and the J gene lost 3 bases, with 12 bases spanning the gap. This CDR3 comprises 15 residues. Germline lookup yields CDR1 MGHRA and CDR2 YSYEKL. The DNA of the CDR3 is TGCGCCAGCAGCCAAGATGAGACAGCTATCTACGAGCAGTACTTC. Its protein is CASSQDETAIYEQYF.

DNA for the CDR3: TGTGCCAGCAGTGAGGCCCCAGCTGGGGTTCAAGAGACCCAGTACTTC. It encodes CASSEAPAGVQETQYF. This rearrangement joins TRBV6-1 to TRBJ2-5; no reliable D call. Trimming cost V 3 bases and J 2 bases, with 16 bases left between them. Germline V lookup: CDR1 MNHNS, CDR2 SASEGT. CDR3 length: 16 amino acids.

The gene calls are TRBV7-2 and TRBJ2-1; 7 bases map to TRBD2. The trim removed 2 bases at V and 0 bases at J, leaving 7 bases unmatched. The germline V gene has CDR1 SGHTA and CDR2 FQGNSA. CDR3 length equals 17 residues. The CDR3 sequence: CASSLLWGGSSYNEQFF. The CDR3 DNA is TGTGCCAGCAGCTTACTGTGGGGCGGGAGCTCCTACAATGAGCAGTTCTTC.

J is TRBJ1-1 and V is TRBV11-1, with D unresolved. V shed 2 bases and J shed 1 base, with 5 bases lying between them. This CDR3 comprises 13 residues. Germline values: CDR1 SGHAT, CDR2 FQDESV (reference sequence). CDR3 sequence: CASSLSRNTEAFF. CDR3 coding DNA: TGTGCCAGCAGCTTAAGCAGGAACACTGAAGCTTTCTTT.

This chain joins TRBV2 and TRBJ1-1; 9 bases are shared with TRBD1. J lost 4 bases, V lost 6 bases, and 12 bases had no gene match. Germline V CDR1 and CDR2: SNHLY, FYNNEI. The length of the CDR3 is 16 residues. The CDR3 DNA reads TGTGCCAGCAGCGAACAGGGGGCGCGTGGGGGCACTGAAGCTTTCTTT. This translates into CASSEQGARGGTEAFF.